This TCR beta chain was identified during a study of T cell responses to AZD1222 COVID-19 vaccine. Clones were sequenced by immunoSEQ multiplex PCR, and TCRdb holds only the in-frame ones, with some missing. The profile shows roughly 120,000 clones, 90% of them singletons. This CDR3 has 15 amino acids. Points on this clone: As yet, its antigen is unknown.

Study conclusions and caveats: Unmutated variant regions are reportedly targeted by nearly half of spike-specific TCRs. Mapped onto spike, vaccine-associated CD4 TCRs spanned it and were dominant at 160-218 and 743-854.

The receptor was derived from an adult who received the MenACWY meningococcal vaccine as a control. The rearrangement links TRBV21-1 to TRBJ2-5; TRBD2, the table's D call, was not compared with the DNA. TRBV21-1 is listed as a pseudogene. The sequencing used peripheral blood, collected 28 days after the second dose of the MenACWY control vaccine. CDR3 DNA sequence: TGTGCCAGCAGCCCTCGGACTAGCGGCCAAGAGACCCAGTACTTC. Its protein product is CASSPRTSGQETQYF.